This entry describes one T cell receptor (beta chain). The sample originates from a study of T-cell reconstitution after alpha-beta-depleted transplantation in children. V was cut by 7 bases and J by 4 bases, with 16 bases left in between. The V gene's germline CDR1 is SQVTM and CDR2 ANQGSEA. This CDR3 spans 13 amino acids. This sample's TCRbeta library carried unique molecular identifier barcodes. TCRdb ran MiXCR on the PCR reads and lists one entry per CDR3 protein. The table records more than 550,000 distinct CDR3 sequences, 8% to 11% of them present only once. The rearrangement uses TRBV29-1 and TRBJ1-1; no firm D call. The receptor's source is a human donor who donated a stem cell graft to a child with acute myeloid leukemia. The sample was PBMCs from the stem cell graft donor, taken from the stem cell graft. The CDR3 DNA follows: TGCAGCGCCTTCGGACTTCGGGGCACTGAAGCTTTCTTT. This sequence encodes CSAFGLRGTEAFF.